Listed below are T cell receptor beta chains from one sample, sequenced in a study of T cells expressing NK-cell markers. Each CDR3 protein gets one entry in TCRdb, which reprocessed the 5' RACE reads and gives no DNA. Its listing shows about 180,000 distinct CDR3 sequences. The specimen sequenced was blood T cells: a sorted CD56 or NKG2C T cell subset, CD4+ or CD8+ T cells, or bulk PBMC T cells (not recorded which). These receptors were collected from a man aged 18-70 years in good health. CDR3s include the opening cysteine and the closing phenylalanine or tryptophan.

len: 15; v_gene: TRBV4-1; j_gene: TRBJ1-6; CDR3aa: CASSQVVEGNSPLHF
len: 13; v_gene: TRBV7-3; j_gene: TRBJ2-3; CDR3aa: CASSLISTDTQYF
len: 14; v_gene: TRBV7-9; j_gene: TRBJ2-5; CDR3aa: CASSPNRGSETQYF
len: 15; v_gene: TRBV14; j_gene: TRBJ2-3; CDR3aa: CASSQGTASTDTQYF
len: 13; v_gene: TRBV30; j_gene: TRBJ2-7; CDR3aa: CAWSVSLPSEQYF
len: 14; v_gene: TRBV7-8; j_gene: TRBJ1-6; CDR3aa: CASSLPRQNSPLHF
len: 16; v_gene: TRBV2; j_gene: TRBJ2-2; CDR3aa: CAREAGLAENTGELFF
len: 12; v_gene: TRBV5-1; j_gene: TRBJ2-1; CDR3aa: CASSPGSHEQFF
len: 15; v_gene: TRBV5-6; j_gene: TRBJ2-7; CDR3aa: CASSGGQGALYEQYF
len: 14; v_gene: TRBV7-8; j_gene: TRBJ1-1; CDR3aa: CASSPKGPNTEAFF
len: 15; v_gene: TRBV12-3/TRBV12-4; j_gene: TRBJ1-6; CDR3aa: CASAWESNSNSPLHF
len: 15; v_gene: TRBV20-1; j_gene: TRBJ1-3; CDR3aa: CSALPSDSFGNTIYF
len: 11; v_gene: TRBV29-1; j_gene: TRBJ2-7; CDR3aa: CSSGGGYEQYF
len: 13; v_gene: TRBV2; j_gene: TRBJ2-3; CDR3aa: CASSGTSGDTQYF
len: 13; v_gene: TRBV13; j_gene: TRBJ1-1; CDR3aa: CASSLEAGLEAFF
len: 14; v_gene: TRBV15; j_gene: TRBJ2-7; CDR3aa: CATSPTGATYEQYF
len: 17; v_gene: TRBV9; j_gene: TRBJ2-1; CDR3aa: CASSVKGASGGYNEQFF
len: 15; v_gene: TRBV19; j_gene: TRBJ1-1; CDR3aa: CASSISRGGNTEAFF
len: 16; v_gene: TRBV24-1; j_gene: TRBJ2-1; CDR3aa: CATSDQGQVGVNEQFF
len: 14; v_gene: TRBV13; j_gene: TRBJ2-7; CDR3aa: CASSHRDGTYEQYF
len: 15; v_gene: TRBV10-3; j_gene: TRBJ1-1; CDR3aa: CAISTGTVMYTEAFF
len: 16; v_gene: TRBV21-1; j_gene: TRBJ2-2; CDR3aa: CASTERRGRGTGELFF
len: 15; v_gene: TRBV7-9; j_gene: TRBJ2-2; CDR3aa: CASTLPGLAPGELFF
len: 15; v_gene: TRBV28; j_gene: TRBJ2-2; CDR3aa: CASSPRTVITGELFF
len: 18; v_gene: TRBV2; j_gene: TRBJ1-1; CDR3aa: CASSEWASTGGWGTEAFF
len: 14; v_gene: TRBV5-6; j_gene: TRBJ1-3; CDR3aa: CASSLDGGGNTIYF
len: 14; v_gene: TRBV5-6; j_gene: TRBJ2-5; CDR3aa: CASSKRGLFETQYF
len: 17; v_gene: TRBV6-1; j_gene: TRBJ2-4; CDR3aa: CASSARTGGFDKNIQYF
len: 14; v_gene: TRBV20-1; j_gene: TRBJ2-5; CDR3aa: CSARWGGGQETQYF
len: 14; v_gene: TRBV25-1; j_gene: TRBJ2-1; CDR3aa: CASREAGGNNEQFF
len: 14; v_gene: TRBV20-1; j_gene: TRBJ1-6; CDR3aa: CSAQEGTGNSPLHF
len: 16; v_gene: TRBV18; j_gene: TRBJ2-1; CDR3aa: CASSPATSGLYNEQFF
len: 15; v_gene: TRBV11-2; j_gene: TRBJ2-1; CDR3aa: CASSLYQRGFDEQFF
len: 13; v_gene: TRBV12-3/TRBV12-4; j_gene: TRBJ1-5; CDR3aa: CASSLDMTRAQHF
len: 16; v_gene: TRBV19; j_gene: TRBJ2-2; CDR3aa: CASSEGLVPNTGELFF
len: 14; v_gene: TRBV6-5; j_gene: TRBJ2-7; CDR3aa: CASSYSASWYEQYF
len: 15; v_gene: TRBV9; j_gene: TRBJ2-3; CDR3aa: CASSVGGSTSDTQYF
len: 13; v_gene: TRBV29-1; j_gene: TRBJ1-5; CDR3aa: CSVGEGSNQPQHF
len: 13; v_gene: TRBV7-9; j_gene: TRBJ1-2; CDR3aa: CASSLGGSPGYTF
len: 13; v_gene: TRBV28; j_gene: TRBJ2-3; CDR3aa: CASSGLNTDTQYF
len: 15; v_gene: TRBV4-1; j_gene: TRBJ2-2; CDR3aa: CASSQEGGRTGELFF
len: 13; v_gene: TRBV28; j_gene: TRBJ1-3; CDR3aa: CASSFSAWYTIYF
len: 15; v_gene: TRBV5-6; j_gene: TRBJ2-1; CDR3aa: CASSLVLHSYNEQFF
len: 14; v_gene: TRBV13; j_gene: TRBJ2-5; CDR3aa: CASSPRPSQETQYF
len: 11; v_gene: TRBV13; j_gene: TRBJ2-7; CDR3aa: CASSLFYEQYF
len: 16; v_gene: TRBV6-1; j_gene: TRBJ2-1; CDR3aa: CASSSGPPSSYNEQFF
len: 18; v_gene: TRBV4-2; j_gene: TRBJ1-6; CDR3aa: CASSQDLSRGPYNSPLHF
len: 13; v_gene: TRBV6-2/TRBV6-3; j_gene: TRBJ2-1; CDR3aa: CASSYSEVEEQFF
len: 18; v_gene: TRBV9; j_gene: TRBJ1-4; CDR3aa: CASSPSGRTIAANEKLFF
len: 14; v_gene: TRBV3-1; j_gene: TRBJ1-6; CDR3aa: CASSLTGRNSPLHF
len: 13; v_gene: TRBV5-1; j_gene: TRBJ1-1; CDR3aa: CASSSTGTGEAFF
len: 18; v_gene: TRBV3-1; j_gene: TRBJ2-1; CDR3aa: CASSQGASGGPFWDEQFF
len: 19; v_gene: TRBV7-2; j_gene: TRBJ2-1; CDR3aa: CASSLGLAGFRGSYNEQFF
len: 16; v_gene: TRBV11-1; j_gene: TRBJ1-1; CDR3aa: CASSLALEGAHTEAFF